The following is a T cell receptor (beta chain) sequence with its context. Antigen unknown. These data originate in a study of cytomegalovirus exposure and HLA in healthy donors. The study's findings and limits: Rare sequences made up most TCRs, while some public TCRs were found in many donors. Sequencing likely generated an artifact that appeared as a cluster of highly shared sequence variants.

Trimming removed 6 bases from V and 4 bases from J; junction bases left unmatched: 7. The CDR3 runs 15 residues. Germline V gene lookup returns CDR1 MNHEY and CDR2 SMNVEV (reference sequence). The PCR used 60 Vbeta and 13 Jbeta primers. TCRdb's table, derived via immunoSEQ multiplex PCR, lists solely in-frame clones and lacks some. The table lists 100,000 to 150,000 clones, about 76% of them singletons. The sequence was obtained from a middle-aged man in good health and CMV-seropositive. This rearrangement joins TRBV27 to TRBJ2-3; 10 positions agree with TRBD1. The sample comprised PBMCs. CDR3 in amino acids: CASSSGQGVSDTQYF. CDR3 in DNA: TGTGCCAGCAGCTCCGGACAGGGGGTTTCAGATACGCAGTATTTT.